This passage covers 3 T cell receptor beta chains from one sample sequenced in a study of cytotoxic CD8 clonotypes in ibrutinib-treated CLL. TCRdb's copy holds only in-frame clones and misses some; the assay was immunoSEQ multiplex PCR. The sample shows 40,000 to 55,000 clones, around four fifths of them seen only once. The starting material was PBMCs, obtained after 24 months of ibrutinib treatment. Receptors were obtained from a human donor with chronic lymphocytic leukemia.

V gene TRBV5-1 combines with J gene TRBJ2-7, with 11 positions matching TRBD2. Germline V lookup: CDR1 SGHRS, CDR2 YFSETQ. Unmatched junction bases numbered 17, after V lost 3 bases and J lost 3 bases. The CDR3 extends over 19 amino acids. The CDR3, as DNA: TGCGCCAGCAGCTCCCCGTATGACCCACTAGCGGGAGAAGTCTACGAGCAGTACTTC. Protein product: CASSSPYDPLAGEVYEQYF. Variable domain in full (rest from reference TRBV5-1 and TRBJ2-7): KAGVTQTPRYLIKTRGQQVTLSCSPISGHRSVSWYQQTPGQGLQFLFEYFSETQRNKGNFPGRFSGRQFSNSRSEMNVSTLELGDSALYLCASSSPYDPLAGEVYEQYFGPGTRLTVT.

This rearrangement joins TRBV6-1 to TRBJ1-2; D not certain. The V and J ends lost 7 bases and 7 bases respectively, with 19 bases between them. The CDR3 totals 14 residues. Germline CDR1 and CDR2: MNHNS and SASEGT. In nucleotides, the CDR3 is TGTGCCAGCAAATATGTCAGCGCTTCGGGTGGCTACACCTTC. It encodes CASKYVSASGGYTF.

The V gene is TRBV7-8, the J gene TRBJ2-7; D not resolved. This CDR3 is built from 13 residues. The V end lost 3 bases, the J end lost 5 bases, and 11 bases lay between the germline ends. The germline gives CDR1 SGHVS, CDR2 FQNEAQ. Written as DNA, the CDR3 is TGTGCCAGCAGCTTTTCACACTGGCACGAGCAGTACTTC. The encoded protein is CASSFSHWHEQYF.